This TCR beta chain derives from a study of shared clonotypes between healthy human individuals. Overall study: Each donor contributed plates that comprised three CD4 naive, three CD4 memory, two CD8 naive and one CD8 memory.

CDR1 is SGHRS, CDR2 YFSETQ, per germline. The germline V and J ends were trimmed by 4 bases and 5 bases, with 18 bases remaining between them. The CDR3 covers 15 residues. Naive CD4+ cells were CD45RA-selected; the remaining cells were memory. Measured with immunoSEQ multiplex PCR; TCRdb has only the in-frame clones, and not every one. The table lists 330,000 or so clones, around four fifths of them singletons. The receptor comes from a man between 25 and 39 years old in good health. Sequenced input: memory CD4+ T cells sorted from blood. Noted subset: CD45RA-negative fraction. The chain uses TRBV5-1 and TRBJ1-1; D is possibly TRBD1 (5 bases). In DNA form, the CDR3 reads TGCGCCAGCAGCCACGGGACCCCGGAGTTTACTGAAGCTTTCTTT. It specifies CASSHGTPEFTEAFF. The full variable domain, its missing parts supplied by reference TRBV5-1 and TRBJ1-1, is KAGVTQTPRYLIKTRGQQVTLSCSPISGHRSVSWYQQTPGQGLQFLFEYFSETQRNKGNFPGRFSGRQFSNSRSEMNVSTLELGDSALYLCASSHGTPEFTEAFFGQGTRLTVV.